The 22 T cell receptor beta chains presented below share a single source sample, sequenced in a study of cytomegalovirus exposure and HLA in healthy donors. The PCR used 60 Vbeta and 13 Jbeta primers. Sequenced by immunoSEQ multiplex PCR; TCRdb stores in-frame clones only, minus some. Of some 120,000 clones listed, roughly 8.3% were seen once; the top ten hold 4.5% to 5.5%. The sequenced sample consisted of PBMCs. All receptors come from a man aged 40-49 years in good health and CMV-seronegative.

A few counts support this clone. DNA for the CDR3: TGTGCCAGCAGTTCCTTAGACAGGGTCGGAGAAAAACTGTTTTTT. Translation gives CASSSLDRVGEKLFF. The genes are TRBV6-5 and TRBJ1-4; 7 nucleotides line up with TRBD1. CDR1 is MNHEY and CDR2 is SVGAGI in the germline V gene. V shed 4 bases and J 8 bases; nucleotides not matched to a gene: 10. The CDR3 covers 15 residues.

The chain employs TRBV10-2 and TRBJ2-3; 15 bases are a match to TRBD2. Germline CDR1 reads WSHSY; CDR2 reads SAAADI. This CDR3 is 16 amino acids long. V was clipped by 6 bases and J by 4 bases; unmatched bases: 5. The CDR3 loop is CASSPGLAGGADTQYF. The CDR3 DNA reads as TGCGCCAGCAGCCCCGGACTAGCGGGGGGGGCAGATACGCAGTATTTT.

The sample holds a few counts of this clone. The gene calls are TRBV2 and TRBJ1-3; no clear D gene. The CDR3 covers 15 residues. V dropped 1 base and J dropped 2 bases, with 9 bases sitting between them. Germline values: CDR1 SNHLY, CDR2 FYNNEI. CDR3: CASSEDKEPGNTIYF. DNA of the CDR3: TGTGCCAGCAGTGAAGATAAGGAGCCTGGAAACACCATATATTTT.

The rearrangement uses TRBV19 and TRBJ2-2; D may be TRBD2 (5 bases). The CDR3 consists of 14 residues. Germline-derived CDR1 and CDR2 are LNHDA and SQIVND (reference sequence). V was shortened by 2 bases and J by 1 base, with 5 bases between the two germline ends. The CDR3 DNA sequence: TGTGCCAGTAGTATAAGCGGGAACACCGGGGAGCTGTTTTTT. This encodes CASSISGNTGELFF.

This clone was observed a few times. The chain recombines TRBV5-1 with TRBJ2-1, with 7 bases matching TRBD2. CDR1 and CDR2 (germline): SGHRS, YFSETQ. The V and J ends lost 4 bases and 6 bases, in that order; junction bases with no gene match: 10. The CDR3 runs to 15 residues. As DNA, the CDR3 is TGCGCCAGCAGCCGACAAAGCGGGGAAGCCAATGAGCAGTTCTTC. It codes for CASSRQSGEANEQFF.

The CDR3 nucleotides read TGCGCCAGCACCGGACAGGCGTCCTACGAGCAGTACTTC. Encoded protein: CASTGQASYEQYF. The genes are TRBV10-1 and TRBJ2-7, with TRBD1 matching 7 bases. This CDR3 region has 13 residues. CDR1 WNHNN and CDR2 SYGVQD come from the germline V gene (reference sequence). The J segment lost 1 base and the V segment lost 7 bases, leaving 4 bases of the junction unmatched.

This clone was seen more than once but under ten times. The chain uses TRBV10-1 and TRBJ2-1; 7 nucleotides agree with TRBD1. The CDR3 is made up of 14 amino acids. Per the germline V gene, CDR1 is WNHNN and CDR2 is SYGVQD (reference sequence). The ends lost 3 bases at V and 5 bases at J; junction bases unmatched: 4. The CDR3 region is CASSESGQHNEQFF. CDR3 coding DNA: TGCGCCAGCAGTGAATCGGGACAGCACAATGAGCAGTTCTTC.

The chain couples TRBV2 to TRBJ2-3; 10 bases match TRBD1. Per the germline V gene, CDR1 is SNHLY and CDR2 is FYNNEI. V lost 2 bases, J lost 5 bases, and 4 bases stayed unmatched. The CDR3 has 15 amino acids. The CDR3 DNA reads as TGTGCCAGCAGTGAATTAGGGACAGGGGTAGATACGCAGTATTTT. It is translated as CASSELGTGVDTQYF.

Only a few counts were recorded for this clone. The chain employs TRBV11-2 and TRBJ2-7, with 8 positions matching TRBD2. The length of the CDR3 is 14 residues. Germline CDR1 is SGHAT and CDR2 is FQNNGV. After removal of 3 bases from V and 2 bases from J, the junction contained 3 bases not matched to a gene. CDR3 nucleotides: TGTGCCAGCAGCTTTACTAGCGGCCCCTACGAGCAGTACTTC. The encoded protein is CASSFTSGPYEQYF.

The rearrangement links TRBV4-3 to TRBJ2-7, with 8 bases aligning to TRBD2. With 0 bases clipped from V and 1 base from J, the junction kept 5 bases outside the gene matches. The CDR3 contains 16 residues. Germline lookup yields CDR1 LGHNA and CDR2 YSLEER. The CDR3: CASSQDASGGSYEQYF. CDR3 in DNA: TGCGCCAGCAGCCAAGATGCCAGCGGGGGATCCTACGAGCAGTACTTC.

DNA of the CDR3: TGTGCCAGTAGTCCTCAGCGGACAGGATTGGCCTATGGCTACACCTTC. Translating gives CASSPQRTGLAYGYTF. This chain joins TRBV19 and TRBJ1-2, with 7 positions matching TRBD1. This CDR3 region has 16 residues. The junction had 13 bases not matched to a gene; V was cut back by 5 bases and J by 4 bases. The germline CDR1 and CDR2 sequences are LNHDA and SQIVND (reference sequence).

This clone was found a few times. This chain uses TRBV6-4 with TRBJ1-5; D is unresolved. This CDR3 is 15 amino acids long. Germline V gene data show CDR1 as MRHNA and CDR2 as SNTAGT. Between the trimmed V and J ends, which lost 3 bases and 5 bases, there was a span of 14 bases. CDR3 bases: TGTGCCAGCAGTGAAACACATGACTTGGATCAGCCCCAGCATTTT. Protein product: CASSETHDLDQPQHF.

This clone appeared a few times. CDR3 DNA sequence: TGTGCCAGCAGCCAAGATCCAGCGGGGAGCACAGATACGCAGTATTTT. Its protein product is CASSQDPAGSTDTQYF. This chain uses TRBV4-2 with TRBJ2-3; 7 bases map to TRBD2. CDR3 length equals 16 residues. The germline V gene encodes CDR1 LGHNA and CDR2 YNFKEQ. Trimming removed 0 bases from V and 0 bases from J; junction bases left unmatched: 3.

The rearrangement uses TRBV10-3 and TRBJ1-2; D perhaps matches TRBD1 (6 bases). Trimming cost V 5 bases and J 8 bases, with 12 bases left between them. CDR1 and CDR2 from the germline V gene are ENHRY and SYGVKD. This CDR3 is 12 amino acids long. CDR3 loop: CAISTQGKGYTF. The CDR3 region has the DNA TGTGCCATCAGTACACAGGGAAAAGGCTACACCTTC.

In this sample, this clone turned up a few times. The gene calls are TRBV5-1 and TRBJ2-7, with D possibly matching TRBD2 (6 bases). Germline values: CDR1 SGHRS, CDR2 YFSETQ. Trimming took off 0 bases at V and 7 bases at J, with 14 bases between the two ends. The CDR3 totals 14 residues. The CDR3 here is CASSLERTKSEQYF. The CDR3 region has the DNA TGCGCCAGCAGCTTGGAAAGGACTAAAAGTGAGCAGTACTTC.

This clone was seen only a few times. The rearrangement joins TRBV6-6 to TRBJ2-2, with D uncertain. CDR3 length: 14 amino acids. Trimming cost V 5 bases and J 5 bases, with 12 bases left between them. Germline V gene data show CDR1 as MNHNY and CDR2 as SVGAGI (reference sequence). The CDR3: CASSETSSTGELFF. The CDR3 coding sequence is TGTGCCAGCAGTGAGACATCGAGTACCGGGGAGCTGTTTTTT.

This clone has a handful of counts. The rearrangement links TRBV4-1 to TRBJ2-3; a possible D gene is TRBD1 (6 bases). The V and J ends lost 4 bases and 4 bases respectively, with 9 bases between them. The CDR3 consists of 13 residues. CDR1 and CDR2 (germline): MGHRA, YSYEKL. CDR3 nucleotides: TGCGCCAGCAGCCGTCACAGGGCAGATACGCAGTATTTT. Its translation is CASSRHRADTQYF.

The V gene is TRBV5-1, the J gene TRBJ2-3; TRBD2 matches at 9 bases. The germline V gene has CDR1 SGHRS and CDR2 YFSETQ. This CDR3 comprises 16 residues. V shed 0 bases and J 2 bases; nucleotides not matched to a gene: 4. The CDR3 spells CASSLAGGGATDTQYF. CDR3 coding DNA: TGCGCCAGCAGCTTGGCTGGCGGGGGGGCCACAGATACGCAGTATTTT.

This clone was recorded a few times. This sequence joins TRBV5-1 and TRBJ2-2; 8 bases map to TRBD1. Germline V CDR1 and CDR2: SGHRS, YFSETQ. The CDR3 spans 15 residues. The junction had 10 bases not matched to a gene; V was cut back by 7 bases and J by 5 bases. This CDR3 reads CASSPTGVVTGELFF. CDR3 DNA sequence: TGCGCCAGCTCCCCGACAGGGGTTGTGACCGGGGAGCTGTTTTTT.

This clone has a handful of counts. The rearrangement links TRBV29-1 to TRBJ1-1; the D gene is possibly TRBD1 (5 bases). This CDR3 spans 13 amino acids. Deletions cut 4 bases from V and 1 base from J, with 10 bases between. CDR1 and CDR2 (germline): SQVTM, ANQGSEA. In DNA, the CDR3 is TGCAGCGTTGTAGGAGGGACGAACACTGAAGCTTTCTTT. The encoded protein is CSVVGGTNTEAFF.

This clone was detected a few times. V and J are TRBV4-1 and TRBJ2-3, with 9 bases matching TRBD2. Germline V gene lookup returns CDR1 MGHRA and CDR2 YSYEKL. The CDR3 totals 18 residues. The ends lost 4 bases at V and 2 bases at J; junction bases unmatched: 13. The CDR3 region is CASSLTLILAGITDTQYF. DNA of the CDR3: TGCGCCAGCAGCCTCACCCTGATCCTAGCGGGGATCACAGATACGCAGTATTTT.

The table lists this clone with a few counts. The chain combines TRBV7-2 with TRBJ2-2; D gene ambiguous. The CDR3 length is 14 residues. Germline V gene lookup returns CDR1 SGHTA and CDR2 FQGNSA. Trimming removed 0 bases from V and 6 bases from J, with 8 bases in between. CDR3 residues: CASSLATVAGELFF. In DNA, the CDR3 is TGTGCCAGCAGCTTAGCAACTGTGGCCGGGGAGCTGTTTTTT.